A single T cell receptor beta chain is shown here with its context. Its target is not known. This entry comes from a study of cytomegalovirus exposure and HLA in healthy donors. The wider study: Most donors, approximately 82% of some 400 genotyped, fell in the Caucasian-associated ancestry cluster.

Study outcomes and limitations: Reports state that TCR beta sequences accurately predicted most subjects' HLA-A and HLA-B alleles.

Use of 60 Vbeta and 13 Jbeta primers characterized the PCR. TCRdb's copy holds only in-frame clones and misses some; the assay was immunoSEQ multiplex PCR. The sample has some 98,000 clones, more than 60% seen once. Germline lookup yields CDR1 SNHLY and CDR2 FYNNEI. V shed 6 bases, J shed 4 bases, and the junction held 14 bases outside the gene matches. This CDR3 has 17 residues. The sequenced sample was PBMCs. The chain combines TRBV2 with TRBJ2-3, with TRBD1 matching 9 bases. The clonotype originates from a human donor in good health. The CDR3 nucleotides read TGTGCCAGCAGGGGGATTGACAGGGGGGTTGTTGCAGATACGCAGTATTTT. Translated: CASRGIDRGVVADTQYF.